The 30 T cell receptor beta chains below all came from one sample that was sequenced in a study of glioma-infiltrating T cells. TCR alpha and beta CDR3 regions were amplified from RNA using iRepertoire nested multiplex PCR. From the multiplex PCR reads, TCRdb called clonotypes with MiXCR, one entry per CDR3 protein. The sample carries approximately 110,000 distinct CDR3 sequences, about 23% recorded once. Specimen: glioma tissue, nonneoplastic brain tissue, or PBMCs (not recorded which). All receptors derive from a human donor with low-grade glioma or glioblastoma, undergoing nonglioma brain surgery, or in good health (not recorded which).

Remarks on this clonotype: A read error may be the cause here, since a much bigger clone is one base away. The chain is built from TRBV4-1 and TRBJ2-3; D may be TRBD2 (5 bases). The CDR3 has 17 residues. Germline V gene lookup returns CDR1 MGHRA and CDR2 YSYEKL. The CDR3 spells CASSPPPGSMGPDTRYF. For the CDR3, the DNA is TGCGCCAGCAGCCCCCCTCCGGGATCTATGGGTCCAGATACGCGGTATTTT.

This clonotype came up many times. The gene calls are TRBV5-1 and TRBJ2-7; 9 nucleotides agree with TRBD2. The V gene's germline CDR1 is SGHRS and CDR2 YFSETQ. This CDR3 has 14 residues. Unmatched junction bases numbered 12, after V lost 8 bases and J lost 6 bases. DNA for the CDR3: TGCGCCAGTAGAGGGGCTAGCGGGGTTCTCGAGCAGTACTTC. It codes for CASRGASGVLEQYF.

This clonotype was counted ten times or more. V gene TRBV7-2 combines with J gene TRBJ2-5, with D possibly being TRBD1 or TRBD2 (6 bases each). The germline gives CDR1 SGHTA, CDR2 FQGNSA. This CDR3 contains 14 residues. V lost 4 bases and J lost 2, with 11 bases in between. CDR3 in DNA: TGTGCCAGCAGCTGGGGGGCGGAGCAAGAGACCCAGTACTTC. Translating gives CASSWGAEQETQYF.

A word on this clonotype: This may be a read error, as it is one base from a much larger clone. The chain recombines TRBV14 with TRBJ1-1; D remains unclear. Looked up from germline, CDR1 is SGHDN and CDR2 is FVKESK. The CDR3 sequence is 14 residues long. Trimming took off 1 base at V and 4 bases at J, with 10 bases between the two ends. CDR3 in DNA: TGTGCCAGCAGCCAAGGGAAATGGGGCACTGAAGCTTTCTTT. Amino acid sequence: CASSQGKWGTEAFF. The entire variable domain, with the rest obtained from reference TRBV14 and TRBJ1-1, is as follows: EAGVTQFPSHSVIEKGQTVTLRCDPISGHDNLYWYRRVMGKEIKFLLHFVKESKQDESGMPNNRFLAERTGGTYSTLKVQPAELEDSGVYFCASSQGKWGTEAFFGQGTRLTVV.

This clonotype was counted between two and nine times. This chain links TRBV5-1 with TRBJ2-7; 8 nucleotides match TRBD2. Trimming cost V 2 bases and J 4 bases; bases outside gene matches: 11. The CDR3 is made up of 16 amino acids. Germline loops: CDR1 SGHRS, CDR2 YFSETQ. CDR3 sequence: CASSLGAGGVFYEQYF. The CDR3 DNA reads as TGCGCCAGCAGCTTAGGTGCGGGAGGAGTCTTTTACGAGCAGTACTTC.

This clonotype was recorded at least ten times. The rearrangement uses TRBV27 and TRBJ1-3; 9 nucleotides agree with TRBD1. The CDR3 spans 12 residues. CDR1 is MNHEY, CDR2 SMNVEV, per germline (reference sequence). V shed 8 bases and J 7 bases; nucleotides not matched to a gene: 3. DNA of the CDR3: TGTGCCAGCTGGGGACAGGGCAACACCATATATTTT. This translates into CASWGQGNTIYF.

In its sample, this clonotype was seen a few times. The DNA of the CDR3 is TGTGCCAGCAGCGTAGTTGCAACTAATGAAAAACTGTTTTTT. Amino acid sequence: CASSVVATNEKLFF. This sequence joins TRBV9 and TRBJ1-4; D gene uncertain. The CDR3 loop spans 14 amino acids. V dropped 0 bases and J dropped 0 bases, with 3 bases sitting between them. Germline V gene data show CDR1 as SGDLS and CDR2 as YYNGEE.

This clonotype was seen just once. A much bigger clone sits one base away, suggesting this may be a read error. The CDR3 does not end in the conserved phenylalanine or tryptophan, so this is likely a read error. The V call is TRBV2, the J call TRBJ2-4, with 7 bases identical to TRBD1. CDR1 is SNHLY, CDR2 FYNNEI, per germline. V shed 6 bases and J 0 bases; nucleotides not matched to a gene: 8. The length of the CDR3 is 16 residues. The CDR3 region is CASRGQPALAKNIQYL. CDR3 sequence (DNA): TGTGCCAGCAGGGGACAGCCCGCTCTAGCCAAAAACATTCAGTACTTA.

To note about this clonotype: No conserved phenylalanine or tryptophan ends this CDR3, so it is likely a read error. V gene TRBV7-2 combines with J gene TRBJ2-7, with a weak D call TRBD2 (5 bases). Germline V gene data show CDR1 as SGHTA and CDR2 as FQGNSA. The CDR3 spans 15 residues. V dropped 6 bases and J dropped 2 bases, with 17 bases sitting between them. This CDR3 reads CASRLGLGRPYEQYS. CDR3 nucleotide sequence: TGTGCCAGCAGACTAGGGTTAGGACGGCCCTACGAGCAGTACTCC.

This clonotype was counted many times. This chain joins TRBV28 and TRBJ2-5, with unresolved D. This CDR3 comprises 12 residues. Germline V gene lookup returns CDR1 MDHEN and CDR2 SYDVKM. Trimming cost V 3 bases and J 4 bases, with 6 bases left between them. CDR3 sequence reads: CASSFPRETQYF. The CDR3 nucleotides read TGTGCCAGCAGTTTCCCCCGAGAGACCCAGTACTTC. The full variable domain, its missing parts supplied by reference TRBV28 and TRBJ2-5, is DVKVTQSSRYLVKRTGEKVFLECVQDMDHENMFWYRQDPGLGLRLIYFSYDVKMKEKGDIPEGYSVSREKKERFSLILESASTNQTSMYLCASSFPRETQYFGPGTRLLVL.

On this clonotype itself: This may arise from a read error, as a much more abundant clone is one base away. Here the CDR3 reads CATSDRLAGGPQEQFF. The DNA of the CDR3 is TGTGCCACCAGTGATCGGCTGGCGGGAGGGCCCCAAGAGCAGTTCTTC. The rearrangement joins TRBV24-1 to TRBJ2-1, with 9 bases fitting TRBD2. Germline assignment: CDR1 KGHDR and CDR2 SFDVKD. The CDR3 is made up of 16 amino acids. Trimming at V came to 3 bases and at J to 10 bases, leaving 12 bases not matched to a gene.

This clonotype was counted at least ten times. This sequence joins TRBV4-3 and TRBJ2-1, with 8 bases that match TRBD1. Germline V lookup: CDR1 LGHNA, CDR2 YSLEER. This CDR3 region has 14 residues. V lost 3 bases, J lost 10 bases, and 8 bases stayed unmatched. For the CDR3, the DNA is TGCGCCAGCAGCCACCTGGACAGGGCCGGAGAGCAGTTCTTC. This sequence encodes CASSHLDRAGEQFF.

A single count supports this clonotype. A read error is possible here, since a much larger clone lies one base away. The chain joins TRBV28 to TRBJ2-1, with D unresolved. The germline V gene encodes CDR1 MDHEN and CDR2 SYDVKM. The length of the CDR3 is 15 residues. V shed 2 bases and J shed 5 bases, with 13 bases lying between them. The CDR3 spells CASSLEVGVNNEQFF. For the CDR3, the DNA is TGTGCCAGCAGTTTAGAAGTGGGCGTAAACAATGAGCAGTTCTTC.

This clonotype was seen only once. A much larger clone is a single base away; this may be a read error. The chain carries TRBV6-1 and TRBJ2-7; 9 nucleotides agree with TRBD1. The V and J ends lost 10 bases and 1 base, in that order; junction bases with no gene match: 20. In germline, CDR1 is MNHNS, CDR2 SASEGT. This CDR3 is built from 18 residues. The CDR3 DNA is TGTGCCACCAATCACCGACCTACCGGGACAGGGACGTCCTACGAGCAGTACTTC. Its protein is CATNHRPTGTGTSYEQYF.

This clonotype has only one observation. A much larger clone differs by one base, so this may be a read error. The CDR3 here is CASSPPTSGRGEEFF. CDR3 nucleotides: TGTGCCAGCTCACCACCGACTAGCGGGAGAGGGGAGGAGTTCTTC. This sequence joins TRBV18 and TRBJ2-1; 12 bases line up with TRBD2. This CDR3 has 15 amino acids. Trimming cost V 0 bases and J 14 bases; bases outside gene matches: 8. CDR1 is KGHSH and CDR2 is LQKENI in the germline V gene. Full variable domain (outside the CDR3, taken from reference TRBV18 and TRBJ2-1): NAGVMQNPRHLVRRRGQEARLRCSPMKGHSHVYWYRQLPEEGLKFMVYLQKENIIDESGMPKERFSAEFPKEGPSILRIQQVVRGDSAAYFCASSPPTSGRGEEFFGPGTRLTVL.

On this clonotype: Because the CDR3 is missing its conserved closing phenylalanine or tryptophan, this is likely a read error. V and J are TRBV27 and TRBJ2-1, with D maybe TRBD2 (6 bases). The CDR3 extends over 15 amino acids. V was shortened by 6 bases and J by 6 bases, with 18 bases between the two germline ends. Per germline, CDR1 MNHEY and CDR2 SMNVEV (reference sequence). The DNA of the CDR3 is TGTGCCAGCAGCTTTCAATTGGGACTTGGCAATGAGCAGTTCCTC. This sequence encodes CASSFQLGLGNEQFL.

This clonotype appeared many times. The rearrangement uses TRBV7-2 and TRBJ2-1; no reliable D call. CDR1 and CDR2 (germline): SGHTA, FQGNSA. The length of the CDR3 is 14 residues. V lost 0 bases and J 9 bases, leaving 12 bases between the germline ends. This chain's CDR3 is CASSLALEPIEQFF. Here the CDR3 DNA reads TGTGCCAGCAGCTTAGCGCTGGAGCCCATTGAGCAGTTCTTC.

In this sample, this clonotype turned up many times. J is TRBJ1-2 and V is TRBV7-3; D call uncertain. Germline V gene data show CDR1 as SGHTA and CDR2 as FQGTGA. The CDR3 runs 13 residues. Trimming took 5 bases from V and 8 from J, leaving 15 bases between them. CDR3 bases: TGTGCCAGCAGCCCAAACCGTTTGGGAGGCTACACCTTC. This gives the protein CASSPNRLGGYTF.

This clonotype was seen many times. The V call is TRBV6-2 or TRBV6-3, the J call TRBJ2-3; a weak D match, TRBD2 (6 bases). The CDR3 covers 17 residues. The germline gives CDR1 MNHEY, CDR2 SVGEGT. V lost 2 bases and J 0 bases, leaving 15 bases between the germline ends. The CDR3 is CASSYGDGDLSTDTQYF. The CDR3 nucleotides read TGTGCCAGCAGTTACGGTGACGGGGACTTAAGCACAGATACGCAGTATTTT.

Note on this clonotype: It may be a read error: a sequence one base away is much more abundant. The rearrangement links TRBV2 to TRBJ2-1, with TRBD1 matching over 8 bases. Germline trimming cut 8 bases from V and 7 bases from J; bases unmatched to any gene: 7. Per the germline V gene, CDR1 is SNHLY and CDR2 is FYNNEI. The CDR3 has 13 amino acids. DNA of the CDR3: TGTGCCAGCCCCGACAGGGGCCCAAATGAGCAGTTCTTC. Its protein product is CASPDRGPNEQFF.

The chain combines TRBV4-3 with TRBJ2-7, with 11 bases aligning to TRBD2. The CDR3 is 16 residues long. Trimming took 1 base from V and 2 from J; bases not matched to a gene: 4. The germline gives CDR1 LGHNA, CDR2 YSLEER. CDR3 coding DNA: TGCGCCAGCAGCCAAGCTTCTAGCGGGAGGCCCTACGAGCAGTACTTC. Translation gives CASSQASSGRPYEQYF.

Comment on this clonotype: This may arise from a read error, as a much more abundant clone is one base away. The rearrangement uses TRBV19 and TRBJ1-5; D not resolved. The end of the DNA aligns better with TRBJ2-3, so the J call may be wrong. The CDR3 totals 12 residues. In germline, CDR1 is LNHDA, CDR2 SQIVND (reference sequence). The CDR3 is CASRGLAEPQYF. CDR3 in DNA: TGTGCCAGTAGAGGCCTCGCGGAGCCCCAGTATTTT.

The rearrangement links TRBV30 to TRBJ2-7; D possibly uses TRBD1 or TRBD2 (6 bases each). The CDR3 spans 13 residues. Germline V gene lookup returns CDR1 GTSNPN and CDR2 SVGIG (reference sequence). The V gene lost 1 base and the J gene lost 7 bases, with 14 bases spanning the gap. DNA for the CDR3: TGTGCCTGGAGTGCCTCAGGGGCGGGGGAGCAGTACTTC. Protein product: CAWSASGAGEQYF. Complete variable domain (other parts from reference TRBV30 and TRBJ2-7): SQTIHQWPATLVQPVGSPLSLECTVEGTSNPNLYWYRQAAGRGLQLLFYSVGIGQISSEVPQNLSASRPQDRQFILSSKKLLLSDSGFYLCAWSASGAGEQYFGPGTRLTVT.

This clonotype was seen ten or more times. The V gene is TRBV12-3 or TRBV12-4, the J gene TRBJ1-2; tentative D call: TRBD1 (6 bases). CDR3 length equals 15 residues. The V end was cut by 9 bases, the J end by 2 bases, with 19 bases between. The CDR3 sequence is CASQFRTAGNYGYTF. CDR3 nucleotide sequence: TGTGCCAGTCAGTTCCGGACAGCTGGCAACTATGGCTACACCTTC.

This clonotype has only one observation. The J gene is TRBJ2-2, the V gene TRBV7-2; D remains ambiguous. V lost 2 bases and J lost 6, with 13 bases in between. The CDR3 totals 15 residues. Germline V gene sequence: CDR1 SGHTA, CDR2 FQGNSA. The DNA for the CDR3 is TGTGCCAGCAGCTTAAGCCAGGCGGCGGCCGGGGAGCTGTTTTTT. Its translation is CASSLSQAAAGELFF.

This chain joins TRBV19 and TRBJ1-5, with TRBD1 as a possible D gene (6 bases). This CDR3 is 12 amino acids long. Per germline, CDR1 LNHDA and CDR2 SQIVND (reference sequence). V was cut by 6 bases and J by 8 bases, with 11 bases left in between. This CDR3 reads CASRTGLKPQHF. The CDR3 DNA is TGTGCCAGTAGAACAGGGCTTAAGCCCCAGCATTTT.

In this sample, this clonotype turned up many times. This chain uses TRBV19 with TRBJ1-6, with D possibly matching TRBD1 (5 bases). Germline V gene sequence: CDR1 LNHDA, CDR2 SQIVND (reference sequence). The CDR3 is 13 residues long. V gave up 4 bases and J gave up 7 bases, with 8 bases separating them. This CDR3 reads CASSTGYNSPLHF. The DNA of the CDR3 is TGTGCCAGTAGTACAGGGTACAATTCACCCCTCCACTTT.

On this clonotype: This may be a read error, as it is one base from a much larger clone. The V gene is TRBV12-3 or TRBV12-4, the J gene TRBJ2-3, with TRBD1 matching 9 bases. The CDR3 contains 12 residues. The CDR3 DNA reads TGTGCCAACAGTCCGGGACAGGGATGGCAGTATTTT. It translates to CANSPGQGWQYF.

The chain couples TRBV10-2 to TRBJ1-1, with 10 bases aligning to TRBD1. In germline, CDR1 is WSHSY, CDR2 SAAADI. V gave up 2 bases and J gave up 10 bases; unmatched junction bases: 10. This CDR3 has 15 residues. The CDR3 region has the DNA TGCGCCAGCAGTGAGGGAAGCCGGGACAGGGGATCAGCTTTCTTT. As protein: CASSEGSRDRGSAFF.

This clonotype was recorded at least ten times. This chain joins TRBV7-2 and TRBJ2-2, with D perhaps TRBD1 or TRBD2 (5 bases each). The germline CDR1 and CDR2 sequences are SGHTA and FQGNSA. The CDR3 runs 15 residues. V shed 5 bases and J shed 0 bases, with 10 bases lying between them. CDR3 DNA sequence: TGTGCCAGCAGCCGGGGCGGAGCGAACACCGGGGAGCTGTTTTTT. Translation gives CASSRGGANTGELFF.